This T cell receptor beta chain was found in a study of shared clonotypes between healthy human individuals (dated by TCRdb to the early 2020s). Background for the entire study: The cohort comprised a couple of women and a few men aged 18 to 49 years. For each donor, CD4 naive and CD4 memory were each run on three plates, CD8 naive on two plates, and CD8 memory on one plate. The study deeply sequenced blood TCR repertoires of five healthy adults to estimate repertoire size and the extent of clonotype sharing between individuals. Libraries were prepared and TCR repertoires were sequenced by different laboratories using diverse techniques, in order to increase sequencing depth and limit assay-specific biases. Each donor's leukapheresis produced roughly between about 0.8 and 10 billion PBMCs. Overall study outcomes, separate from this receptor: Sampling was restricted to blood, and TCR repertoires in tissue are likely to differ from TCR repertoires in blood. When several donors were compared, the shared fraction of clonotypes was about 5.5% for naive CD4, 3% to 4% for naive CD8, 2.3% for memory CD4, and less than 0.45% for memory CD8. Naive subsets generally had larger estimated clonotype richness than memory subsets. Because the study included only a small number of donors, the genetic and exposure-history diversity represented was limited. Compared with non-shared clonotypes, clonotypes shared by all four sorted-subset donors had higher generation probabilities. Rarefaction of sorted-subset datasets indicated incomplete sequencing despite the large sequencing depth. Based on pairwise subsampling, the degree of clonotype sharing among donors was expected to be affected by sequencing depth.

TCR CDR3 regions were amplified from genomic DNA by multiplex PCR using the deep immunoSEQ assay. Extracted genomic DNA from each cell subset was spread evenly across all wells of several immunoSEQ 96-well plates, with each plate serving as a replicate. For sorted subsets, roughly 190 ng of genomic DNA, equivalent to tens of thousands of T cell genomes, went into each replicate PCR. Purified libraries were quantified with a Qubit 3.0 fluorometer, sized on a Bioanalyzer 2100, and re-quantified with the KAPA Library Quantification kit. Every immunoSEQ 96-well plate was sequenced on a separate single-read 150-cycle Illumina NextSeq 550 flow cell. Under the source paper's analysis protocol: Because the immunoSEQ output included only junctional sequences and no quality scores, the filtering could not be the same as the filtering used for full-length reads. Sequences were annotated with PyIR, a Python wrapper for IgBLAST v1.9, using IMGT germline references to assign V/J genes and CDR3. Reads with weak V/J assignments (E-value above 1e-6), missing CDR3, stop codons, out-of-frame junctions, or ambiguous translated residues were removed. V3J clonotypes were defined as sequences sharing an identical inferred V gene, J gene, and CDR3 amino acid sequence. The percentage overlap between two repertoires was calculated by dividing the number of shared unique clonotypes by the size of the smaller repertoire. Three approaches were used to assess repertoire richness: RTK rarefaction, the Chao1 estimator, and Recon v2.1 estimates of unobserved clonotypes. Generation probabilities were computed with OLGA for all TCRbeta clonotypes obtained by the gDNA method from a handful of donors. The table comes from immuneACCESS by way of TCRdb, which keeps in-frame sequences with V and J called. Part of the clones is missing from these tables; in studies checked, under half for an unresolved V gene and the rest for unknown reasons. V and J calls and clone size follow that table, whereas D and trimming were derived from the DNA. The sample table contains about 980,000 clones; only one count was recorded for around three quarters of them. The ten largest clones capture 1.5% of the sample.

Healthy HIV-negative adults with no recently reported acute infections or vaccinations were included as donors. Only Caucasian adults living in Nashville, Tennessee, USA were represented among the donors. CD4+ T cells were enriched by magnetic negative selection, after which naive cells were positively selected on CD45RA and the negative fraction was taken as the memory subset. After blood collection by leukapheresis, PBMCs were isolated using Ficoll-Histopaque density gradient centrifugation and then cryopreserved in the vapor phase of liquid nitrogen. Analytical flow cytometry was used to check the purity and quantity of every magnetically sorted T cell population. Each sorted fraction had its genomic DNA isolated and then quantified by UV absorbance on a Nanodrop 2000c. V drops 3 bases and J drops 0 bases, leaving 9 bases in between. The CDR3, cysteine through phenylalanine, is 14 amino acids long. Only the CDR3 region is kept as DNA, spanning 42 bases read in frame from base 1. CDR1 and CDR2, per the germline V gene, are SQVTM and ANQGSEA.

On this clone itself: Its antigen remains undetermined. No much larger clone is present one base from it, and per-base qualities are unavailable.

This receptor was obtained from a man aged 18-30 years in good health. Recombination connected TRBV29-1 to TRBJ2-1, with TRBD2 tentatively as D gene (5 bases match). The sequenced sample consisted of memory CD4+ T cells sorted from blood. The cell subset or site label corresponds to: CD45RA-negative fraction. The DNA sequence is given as TGCAGCGTTGATGGGAGTAGCTCCTACAATGAGCAGTTCTTC. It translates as CSVDGSSSYNEQFF.